The rows below give T cell receptor beta chains drawn from one sample of a study of T cell responses to AZD1222 COVID-19 vaccine. Data came from immunoSEQ multiplex PCR; TCRdb stores just in-frame clones and leaves some out. The data hold more than 120,000 clones, with around 90% observed a single time. The sequenced sample was peripheral blood, obtained 28 days after the second AZD1222 dose. The source is an adult who received the AZD1222 COVID-19 vaccine. Both conserved end residues are part of each CDR3. The D gene is left open where the match is weak. Size is stated for part of the rows, as once, few or many counts, or as a class when the clone is expanded.

j_gene: TRBJ1-2; d_gene: .; abundance: .; v_gene: TRBV2; CDR3aa: CASMRQGNYGYTF; CDR3nt: TGTGCCAGCATGCGGCAGGGTAACTATGGCTACACCTTC
j_gene: TRBJ1-5; d_gene: .; abundance: .; v_gene: TRBV6-2/TRBV6-3; CDR3aa: CASSPRGPRGGNQPQHF; CDR3nt: TGTGCCAGCAGTCCGAGGGGCCCTCGAGGAGGAAATCAGCCCCAGCATTTT
j_gene: TRBJ2-1; d_gene: TRBD1; abundance: few; v_gene: TRBV2; CDR3aa: CATGGQGSYNEQFF; CDR3nt: TGTGCCACTGGGGGACAGGGATCCTACAATGAGCAGTTCTTC
j_gene: TRBJ1-2; d_gene: TRBD1; abundance: .; v_gene: TRBV3-1/TRBV3-2; CDR3aa: CASSLDYRGPDYGYTF; CDR3nt: TGTGCCAGCAGTCTCGATTACAGGGGGCCGGACTATGGCTACACCTTC
j_gene: TRBJ2-5; d_gene: .; abundance: .; v_gene: TRBV7-9; CDR3aa: CASSSIYETQYF; CDR3nt: TGTGCCAGCAGCTCCATCTACGAGACCCAGTACTTC
j_gene: TRBJ2-5; d_gene: TRBD1; abundance: .; v_gene: TRBV11-2; CDR3aa: CASSPRTGFGETQYF; CDR3nt: TGTGCCAGCAGCCCCCGGACAGGGTTTGGGGAGACCCAGTACTTC
j_gene: TRBJ2-2; d_gene: .; abundance: .; v_gene: TRBV28; CDR3aa: CASSLGGAGTGELFF; CDR3nt: TGTGCCAGCAGTTTGGGGGGCGCGGGCACCGGGGAGCTGTTTTTT
j_gene: TRBJ2-7; d_gene: TRBD1; abundance: .; v_gene: TRBV28; CDR3aa: CASSLPGPGQGTYEQYF; CDR3nt: TGTGCCAGCAGTTTACCAGGCCCAGGACAGGGTACCTACGAGCAGTACTTC
j_gene: TRBJ1-5; d_gene: .; abundance: .; v_gene: TRBV19; CDR3aa: CASRLPQGPQHF; CDR3nt: TGTGCCAGTAGACTTCCCCAGGGGCCCCAGCATTTT
j_gene: TRBJ1-2; d_gene: .; abundance: .; v_gene: TRBV6-5; CDR3aa: CATSPIGGPYGYTF; CDR3nt: TGTGCCACCTCACCCATCGGAGGACCCTATGGCTACACCTTC
j_gene: TRBJ1-5; d_gene: .; abundance: .; v_gene: TRBV2; CDR3aa: CASLKGESQPQHF; CDR3nt: TGTGCCAGCCTTAAGGGGGAAAGTCAGCCCCAGCATTTT
j_gene: TRBJ1-3; d_gene: .; abundance: .; v_gene: TRBV18; CDR3aa: CASSPPGAGNTIYF; CDR3nt: TGTGCCAGCTCACCACCAGGGGCAGGAAACACCATATATTTT
j_gene: TRBJ1-2; d_gene: .; abundance: .; v_gene: TRBV10-3; CDR3aa: CAISEGLEGTIGYTF; CDR3nt: TGTGCCATCAGTGAAGGTCTGGAGGGGACGATCGGCTACACCTTC
j_gene: TRBJ2-5; d_gene: .; abundance: .; v_gene: TRBV10-3; CDR3aa: CAISARSETQYF; CDR3nt: TGTGCCATCAGTGCTAGGTCAGAGACCCAGTACTTC
j_gene: TRBJ1-3; d_gene: .; abundance: .; v_gene: TRBV7-2; CDR3aa: CASSSQASGNTIYF; CDR3nt: TGTGCCAGCAGCTCACAGGCCTCTGGAAACACCATATATTTT
j_gene: TRBJ2-2; d_gene: TRBD1; abundance: .; v_gene: TRBV28; CDR3aa: CASSRGQGGELFF; CDR3nt: TGTGCCAGCAGTCGGGGACAGGGCGGGGAGCTGTTTTTT
j_gene: TRBJ1-5; d_gene: .; abundance: .; v_gene: TRBV28; CDR3aa: CASSGEGHLSQSPQHF; CDR3nt: TGTGCCAGCAGTGGGGAGGGACACCTCTCACAATCGCCCCAGCATTTT
j_gene: TRBJ1-5; d_gene: .; abundance: .; v_gene: TRBV11-2; CDR3aa: CATSAERNQPQHF; CDR3nt: TGTGCCACCTCAGCCGAACGCAATCAGCCCCAGCATTTT
j_gene: TRBJ1-5; d_gene: TRBD1; abundance: .; v_gene: TRBV6-2/TRBV6-3; CDR3aa: CASSYSTGGSNQPQHF; CDR3nt: TGTGCCAGCAGTTACAGCACAGGGGGGAGCAATCAGCCCCAGCATTTT
j_gene: TRBJ2-1; d_gene: TRBD2; abundance: .; v_gene: TRBV11-2; CDR3aa: CASSLRHSGQINEQFF; CDR3nt: TGTGCCAGCAGCTTGCGCCATAGCGGGCAGATCAATGAGCAGTTCTTC
j_gene: TRBJ2-1; d_gene: TRBD2; abundance: .; v_gene: TRBV6-2/TRBV6-3; CDR3aa: CASSSGLAGAGSSYNEQFF; CDR3nt: TGTGCCAGCAGTTCGGGACTAGCGGGGGCCGGGAGCTCCTACAATGAGCAGTTCTTC
j_gene: TRBJ1-1; d_gene: TRBD1; abundance: .; v_gene: TRBV5-1; CDR3aa: CASSLPGQGAGTEAFF; CDR3nt: TGCGCCAGCAGCTTGCCGGGACAGGGGGCTGGTACTGAAGCTTTCTTT
j_gene: TRBJ1-5; d_gene: .; abundance: .; v_gene: TRBV28; CDR3aa: CASTGREGSGQPQHF; CDR3nt: TGTGCCAGCACGGGACGGGAGGGAAGCGGCCAGCCCCAGCATTTT
j_gene: TRBJ2-3; d_gene: TRBD2; abundance: .; v_gene: TRBV3-1/TRBV3-2; CDR3aa: CASSQDPLPSGGTDTQYF; CDR3nt: TGTGCCAGCAGCCAAGATCCTCTGCCCAGCGGGGGCACAGATACGCAGTATTTT
j_gene: TRBJ1-6; d_gene: .; abundance: .; v_gene: TRBV30; CDR3aa: CAWRAGLHTLHNSPLHF; CDR3nt: TGTGCCTGGCGGGCTGGTCTGCACACACTTCATAATTCACCCCTCCACTTT
j_gene: TRBJ2-5; d_gene: TRBD2; abundance: .; v_gene: TRBV14; CDR3aa: CASSQIGRRQETQYF; CDR3nt: TGTGCCAGCAGCCAAATCGGGAGGAGGCAAGAGACCCAGTACTTC
j_gene: TRBJ1-4; d_gene: .; abundance: .; v_gene: TRBV5-1; CDR3aa: CASSLGGPEDGKLFF; CDR3nt: TGCGCCAGCAGCTTGGGGGGACCGGAAGATGGAAAACTGTTTTTT
j_gene: TRBJ1-4; d_gene: .; abundance: .; v_gene: TRBV27; CDR3aa: CASSLRGPTNEKLFF; CDR3nt: TGTGCCAGCAGTTTAAGGGGACCAACTAATGAAAAACTGTTTTTT
j_gene: TRBJ2-1; d_gene: TRBD1; abundance: .; v_gene: TRBV5-6; CDR3aa: CASSLSARTGTYNEQFF; CDR3nt: TGTGCCAGCAGCTTGAGTGCCCGGACAGGGACCTACAATGAGCAGTTCTTC
j_gene: TRBJ1-6; d_gene: TRBD1; abundance: .; v_gene: TRBV2; CDR3aa: CAKRKSTGANSPLHF; CDR3nt: TGTGCCAAGAGAAAGTCGACAGGGGCTAATTCACCCCTCCACTTT
j_gene: TRBJ2-5; d_gene: .; abundance: .; v_gene: TRBV24-1; CDR3aa: CATSDPAGSEETQYF; CDR3nt: TGTGCCACCAGTGACCCTGCCGGGTCTGAAGAGACCCAGTACTTC
j_gene: TRBJ2-1; d_gene: .; abundance: once; v_gene: TRBV6-6; CDR3aa: CASSSGWGGEQFF; CDR3nt: TGTGCCAGCAGTTCCGGCTGGGGAGGTGAGCAGTTCTTC
j_gene: TRBJ2-5; d_gene: .; abundance: .; v_gene: TRBV3-1/TRBV3-2; CDR3aa: CASSQVTGEETQYF; CDR3nt: TGTGCCAGCAGCCAAGTAACCGGGGAAGAGACCCAGTACTTC
j_gene: TRBJ2-3; d_gene: TRBD2; abundance: .; v_gene: TRBV5-8; CDR3aa: CASSWASGGAAGTDTQYF; CDR3nt: TGTGCCAGCAGCTGGGCTAGCGGGGGGGCCGCCGGCACAGATACGCAGTATTTT
j_gene: TRBJ2-2; d_gene: .; abundance: once; v_gene: TRBV5-5; CDR3aa: CASSLVNAGELFF; CDR3nt: TGTGCCAGCAGTCTGGTGAACGCCGGGGAGCTGTTTTTT
j_gene: TRBJ2-7; d_gene: TRBD2; abundance: .; v_gene: TRBV7-2; CDR3aa: CASSTRGGSSYEQYF; CDR3nt: TGTGCCAGCAGCACCCGCGGGGGGAGCTCCTACGAGCAGTACTTC